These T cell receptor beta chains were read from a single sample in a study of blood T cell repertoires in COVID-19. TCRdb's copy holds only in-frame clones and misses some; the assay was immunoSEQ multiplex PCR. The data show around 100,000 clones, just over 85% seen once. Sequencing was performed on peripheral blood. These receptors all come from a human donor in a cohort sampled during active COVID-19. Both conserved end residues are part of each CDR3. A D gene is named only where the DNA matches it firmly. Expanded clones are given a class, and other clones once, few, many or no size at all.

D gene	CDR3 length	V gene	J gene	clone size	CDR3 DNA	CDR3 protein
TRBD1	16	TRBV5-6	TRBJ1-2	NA	TGTGCCAGCAGCTTGATCTTGGGACAGGAAACTTATGGCTACACCTTC	CASSLILGQETYGYTF
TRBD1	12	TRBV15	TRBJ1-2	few	TGTGCCACCAGACGGACAGGGAATGGCTACACCTTC	CATRRTGNGYTF
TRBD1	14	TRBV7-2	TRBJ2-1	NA	TGTGCCAGCAGCCCCGGGACAGGGTTATATGAGCAGTTCTTC	CASSPGTGLYEQFF
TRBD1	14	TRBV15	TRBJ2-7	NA	TGTGCCACCAGCAGAGATAGAGGGGGCCGGGAGCAGTACTTC	CATSRDRGGREQYF
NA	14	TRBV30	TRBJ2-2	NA	TGTGCCTGGAGTCGCTTTGCCTTGGCCAGGGAGCTGTTTTTT	CAWSRFALARELFF
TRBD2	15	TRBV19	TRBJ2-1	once	TGTGCCAGTAGTATTTTAGCGGGAGGCAACAATGAGCAGTTCTTC	CASSILAGGNNEQFF
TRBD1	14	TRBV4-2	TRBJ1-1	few	TGTGCCAGCAGCCTAGAGGGGGCAAGGACTGAAGCTTTCTTT	CASSLEGARTEAFF
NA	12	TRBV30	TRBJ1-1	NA	TGTGCCTTAAAACGGGGTAACACTGAAGCTTTCTTT	CALKRGNTEAFF
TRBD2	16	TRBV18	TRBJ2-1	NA	TGTGCCAGCTCACCACGAGGACTAGCGGGTTACAATGAGCAGTTCTTC	CASSPRGLAGYNEQFF
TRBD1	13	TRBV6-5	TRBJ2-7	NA	TGTGCCAGCAGGGGACAGGGGAGGGACGAGCAGTACTTC	CASRGQGRDEQYF
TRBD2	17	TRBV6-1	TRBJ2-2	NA	TGTGCCAGCAGTGACGCGCGGGGGGCCCCGAACACCGGGGAGCTGTTTTTT	CASSDARGAPNTGELFF
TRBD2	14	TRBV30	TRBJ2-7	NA	TGTGCCTGGAGTCCCGGGACTACCGCCTACGAGCAGTACTTC	CAWSPGTTAYEQYF
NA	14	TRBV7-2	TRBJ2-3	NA	TGTGCCAGCAGCTCCCTACGAGGTACAGATACGCAGTATTTT	CASSSLRGTDTQYF
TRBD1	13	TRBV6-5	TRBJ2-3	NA	TGTGCCACCCGGGACAGGGGCACAGATACGCAGTATTTT	CATRDRGTDTQYF
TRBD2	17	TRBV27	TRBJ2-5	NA	TGTGCCAGCAGTTTATTTCCTAGCGGGAGACCAGCAGAGACCCAGTACTTC	CASSLFPSGRPAETQYF
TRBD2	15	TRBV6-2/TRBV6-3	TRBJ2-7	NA	TGTGCCAGCAGTTACCGACTAGCGGGACCTTACGAGCAGTACTTC	CASSYRLAGPYEQYF
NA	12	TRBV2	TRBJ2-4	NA	TGTGCCAGCGGTTCCACGGAGATCATTCAGTACTTC	CASGSTEIIQYF
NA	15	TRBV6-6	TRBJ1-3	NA	TGTGCCAGCAGTTATCGCGTCGGGGATGGAAACACCATATATTTT	CASSYRVGDGNTIYF
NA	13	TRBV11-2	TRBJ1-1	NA	TGTGCCAGCACCATTCCTAGTGGAACTGAAGCTTTCTTT	CASTIPSGTEAFF
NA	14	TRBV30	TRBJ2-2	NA	TGTGCCTGGGAACCCGGACAGAACACCGGGGAGCTGTTTTTT	CAWEPGQNTGELFF
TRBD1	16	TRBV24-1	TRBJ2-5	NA	TGTGCCACCAGTGATTTATCCCTTGCAGGGGGAGAGACCCAGTACTTC	CATSDLSLAGGETQYF
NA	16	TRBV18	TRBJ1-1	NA	TGTGCCAGCTCGCCCGAGGGAGGGGTACTGAACACTGAAGCTTTCTTT	CASSPEGGVLNTEAFF
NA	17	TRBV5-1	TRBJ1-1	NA	TGCGCCAGCAGCTTGGCCGAGGTGTGGGGCTTCGACACTGAAGCTTTCTTT	CASSLAEVWGFDTEAFF
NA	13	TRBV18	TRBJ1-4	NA	TGTGCCAGCTCACCCTCAACTAATGAAAAACTGTTTTTT	CASSPSTNEKLFF
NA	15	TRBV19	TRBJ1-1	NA	TGTGCCAGCTTAACCTTCAGGGACTCAAACACTGAAGCTTTCTTT	CASLTFRDSNTEAFF
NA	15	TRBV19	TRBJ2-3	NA	TGTGCCAGTAGTATGGGGCGGGGACGAGGAGATACGCAGTATTTT	CASSMGRGRGDTQYF
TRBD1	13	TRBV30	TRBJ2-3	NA	TGTGCCTGGAGTGTCGGCGGACAGGGTGGTCCAAGTTTT	CAWSVGGQGGPSF
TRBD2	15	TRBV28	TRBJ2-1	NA	TGTGCCAGCAGTTTAACGGGAGGAAAGTACAATGAGCAGTTCTTC	CASSLTGGKYNEQFF
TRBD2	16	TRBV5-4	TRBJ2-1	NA	TGTGCCAGCAGCTTGGGTTGGGACTACTCCTACAATGAGCAGTTCTTC	CASSLGWDYSYNEQFF
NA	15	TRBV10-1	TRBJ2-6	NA	TGCGCCAGCAGTGATCCGGGGTCTGGGGCCAACGTCCTGACTTTC	CASSDPGSGANVLTF
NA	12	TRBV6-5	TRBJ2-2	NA	TGTGCCAGCAGTCGCGACACCGGGGAGCTGTTTTTT	CASSRDTGELFF
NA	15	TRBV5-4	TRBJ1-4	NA	TGTGCCAGCAGCTCCCCCCGGGAGCTGGGGGGAAAACTGTTTTTT	CASSSPRELGGKLFF
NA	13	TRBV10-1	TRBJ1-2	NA	TGCGCCAGCTCCCAGGCAGATGGCTATGGCTACACCTTC	CASSQADGYGYTF
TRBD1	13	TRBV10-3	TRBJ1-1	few	TGTGCCACCTGGGACAGCAAGAACACTGAAGCTTTCTTT	CATWDSKNTEAFF
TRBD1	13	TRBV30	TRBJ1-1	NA	TGTGCCTGGAGACGTCCGGGACAGCCTGAAGCTTTCTTT	CAWRRPGQPEAFF
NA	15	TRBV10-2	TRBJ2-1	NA	TGCGCCAGCAGTGAGGGGCGCAGCTCCTACAATGAGCAGTTCTTC	CASSEGRSSYNEQFF
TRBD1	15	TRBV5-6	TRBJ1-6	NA	TGTGCCAGCAGCTTCGGGACAGGGACTAATTCACCCCTCCACTTT	CASSFGTGTNSPLHF
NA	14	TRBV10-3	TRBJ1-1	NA	TGTGCCATCAGTGAGTCTCAAGCGAACACTGAAGCTTTCTTT	CAISESQANTEAFF
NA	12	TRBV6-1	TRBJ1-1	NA	TGTGCCAGTCAGGGGATGAACACTGAAGCTTTCTTT	CASQGMNTEAFF
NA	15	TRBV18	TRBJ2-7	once	TGTGCCAGCTCACCAGGACAGCTGAGCTCCTACGAGCAGTACTTC	CASSPGQLSSYEQYF
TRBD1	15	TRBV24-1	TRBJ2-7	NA	TGTGCCACCAGTGACCCCCGGGACAGGAGCTACGAGCAGTACTTC	CATSDPRDRSYEQYF
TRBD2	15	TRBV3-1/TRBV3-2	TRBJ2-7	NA	TGTGCCAGCAGCCAAGCACTCCGAGGCGGGACTAGGGTATACTTC	CASSQALRGGTRVYF
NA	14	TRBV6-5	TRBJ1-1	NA	TGTGCCAGCAGGCTACAGGGCGGTACGGCTGAAGCTTTCTTT	CASRLQGGTAEAFF
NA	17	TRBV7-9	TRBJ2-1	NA	TGTGCCAGCAGTCCCAGGGGAGCCTCCAACCCATACAATGAGCAGTTCTTC	CASSPRGASNPYNEQFF
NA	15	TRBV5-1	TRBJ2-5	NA	TGCGCCAGCAGCTTGGAAGGGACAACCGGGGAGACCCAGTACTTC	CASSLEGTTGETQYF
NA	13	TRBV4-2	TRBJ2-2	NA	TGTGCCAGCAGCCAACTTCGGACCGGGGAGCTGTTTTTT	CASSQLRTGELFF
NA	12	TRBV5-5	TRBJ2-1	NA	TGTGCCAGCAGCCAGACTAGTCTCGAGCAGTTCTTC	CASSQTSLEQFF
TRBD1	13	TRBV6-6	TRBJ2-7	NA	TGTGCCAGCACCCTCGACAGGGGCTACGAGCAGTACTTC	CASTLDRGYEQYF
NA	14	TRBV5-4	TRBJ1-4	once	TGTGCCAGCAGCTTTAAAAGAGGCGAAGAAAAACTGTTTTTT	CASSFKRGEEKLFF
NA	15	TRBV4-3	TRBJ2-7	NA	TGCGCCAGCAGCCCCTTCGGAGGCGGAGCCTACGAGCAGTACTTC	CASSPFGGGAYEQYF
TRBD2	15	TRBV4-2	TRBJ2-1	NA	TGTGCCAGCAGCCCTACTAGCGGGAGACACAATGAGCAGTTCTTC	CASSPTSGRHNEQFF
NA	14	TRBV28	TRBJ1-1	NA	TGTGCCAGCCCGGCCCGGGGAGGGAACACTGAAGCTTTCTTT	CASPARGGNTEAFF
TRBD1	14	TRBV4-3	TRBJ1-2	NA	TGCGCCAGCAGCCACACGGACAGGGGTCGCGGCTACACCTTC	CASSHTDRGRGYTF
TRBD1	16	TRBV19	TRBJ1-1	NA	TGTGCCAGTAAAGGGACCTCGACAGGGACGGACACTGAAGCTTTCTTT	CASKGTSTGTDTEAFF
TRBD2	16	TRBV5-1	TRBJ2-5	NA	TGCGCCGGCTCCGCCGGGACTAGCGGGGCAGGGGAGACCCAGTACTTC	CAGSAGTSGAGETQYF
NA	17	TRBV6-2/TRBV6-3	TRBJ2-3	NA	TGTGCCAGCAGTTATACCCTTATAGCCACCAGCACAGATACGCAGTATTTT	CASSYTLIATSTDTQYF
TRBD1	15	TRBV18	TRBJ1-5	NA	TGTGCCAGCTCACCGTTACAGGGGGCTCGGCAGCCCCAGCATTTT	CASSPLQGARQPQHF
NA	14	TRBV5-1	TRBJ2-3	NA	TGCGCCAGCGGCACGGGACAACCCACAGATACGCAGTATTTT	CASGTGQPTDTQYF
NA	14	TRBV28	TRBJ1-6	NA	TGTGCCAGCAGTTTAGCTGCCCCGGGTTCACCCCTCCACTTT	CASSLAAPGSPLHF